This T cell receptor (beta chain) was identified during a study of immune cell composition in non-small cell lung cancer. Findings of the study overall: Shared sequences between tumour-reactive and dominant in vivo clones were not proven.

Germline lookup yields CDR1 SGHTA and CDR2 FQGTGA. V lost 1 base and J 5 bases, leaving 13 bases between the germline ends. The CDR3 covers 15 residues. This clone was seen a few times. Its target is not known. Sequencing was performed with immunoSEQ multiplex PCR; in TCRdb, only in-frame clones are kept and a portion is missing. Here the sample spans roughly 15,000 clones, about two thirds being singletons. The sample was lung tumor tissue. The V gene is TRBV7-3, the J gene TRBJ2-3; D is possibly TRBD2 (7 bases). The source is a human donor with non-small cell lung cancer. The chain's CDR3 is CASSLNGGARDTQYF. The CDR3, as DNA: TGTGCCAGCAGCTTAAATGGGGGGGCAAGAGATACGCAGTATTTT. Variable domain in full (rest from reference TRBV7-3 and TRBJ2-3): GAGVSQTPSNKVTEKGKYVELRCDPISGHTALYWYRQSLGQGPEFLIYFQGTGAADDSGLPNDRFFAVRPEGSVSTLKIQRTERGDSAVYLCASSLNGGARDTQYFGPGTRLTVL.